Listed below are T cell receptor beta chains from one sample, sequenced in a study of T cell responses to AZD1222 COVID-19 vaccine. Here immunoSEQ multiplex PCR was the method, and the copy in TCRdb shows in-frame clones only, minus some. Found here are 97,000 or so clones, approximately 93% of them singletons; the top ten hold just over 8%. The source was peripheral blood, collected 28 days after the second AZD1222 dose. The origin of the receptors is an adult who received the AZD1222 COVID-19 vaccine. Each CDR3 is given with its conserved first and last residue. A D gene is named only where the DNA matches it firmly. Clone size appears in some rows only: once, few, many, or a class for an expanded clone.

cdr3_nt: TGTGCCAGCAGCTTGGAACGGGGGAATGAGCAGTTCTTC
cdr3_aa: CASSLERGNEQFF
j_call: TRBJ2-1
d_call: -
clone_size: -
v_call: TRBV5-6

cdr3_nt: TGTGCCAGCAGCCGGGGGGGACTAGCGGGAACTCTCCGCCGCACAGATACGCAGTATTTT
cdr3_aa: CASSRGGLAGTLRRTDTQYF
j_call: TRBJ2-3
d_call: TRBD2
clone_size: -
v_call: TRBV28

cdr3_nt: TGTGCCAGCAGTGCGGGACAGTCAGGGGAGCTGTTTTTT
cdr3_aa: CASSAGQSGELFF
j_call: TRBJ2-2
d_call: TRBD1
clone_size: -
v_call: TRBV2

cdr3_nt: TGCAGCCCGAAGGGGGTGAAGGGCAAAAACATTCAGTACTTC
cdr3_aa: CSPKGVKGKNIQYF
j_call: TRBJ2-4
d_call: -
clone_size: -
v_call: TRBV29-1

cdr3_nt: TGTGCCAGCAGCGTAGCAGGAGGGTCAGCTGGAAACACCATATATTTT
cdr3_aa: CASSVAGGSAGNTIYF
j_call: TRBJ1-3
d_call: -
clone_size: -
v_call: TRBV9

cdr3_nt: TGCGCCAGCAGCCAACAGGCTAGCGGGACGCTCACCGGGGAGCTGTTTTTT
cdr3_aa: CASSQQASGTLTGELFF
j_call: TRBJ2-2
d_call: TRBD2
clone_size: -
v_call: TRBV4-3

cdr3_nt: TGTGCCAGCAGCGGCGGGGGACAGCGTAATTCACCCCTCCACTTT
cdr3_aa: CASSGGGQRNSPLHF
j_call: TRBJ1-6
d_call: TRBD1
clone_size: -
v_call: TRBV28

cdr3_nt: TGTGCCAGCAGTTTCCACGGGACAGGCGATAATGAAAAACTGTTTTTT
cdr3_aa: CASSFHGTGDNEKLFF
j_call: TRBJ1-4
d_call: TRBD1
clone_size: -
v_call: TRBV28

cdr3_nt: TGTGCCAGCAGCGTAGCGGGGCTAGCGGGAGGGTCCTACAATGAGCAGTTCTTC
cdr3_aa: CASSVAGLAGGSYNEQFF
j_call: TRBJ2-1
d_call: TRBD2
clone_size: once
v_call: TRBV9

cdr3_nt: TGCGCCAGCAGCCAAGGTAGCTCTTCAAAGCAGTTCTTC
cdr3_aa: CASSQGSSSKQFF
j_call: TRBJ2-1
d_call: -
clone_size: -
v_call: TRBV4-1

cdr3_nt: TGTGCCAGCACCCTAGGGGGACAGGGGGCGGGTGGCTACACCTTC
cdr3_aa: CASTLGGQGAGGYTF
j_call: TRBJ1-2
d_call: TRBD1
clone_size: -
v_call: TRBV6-5